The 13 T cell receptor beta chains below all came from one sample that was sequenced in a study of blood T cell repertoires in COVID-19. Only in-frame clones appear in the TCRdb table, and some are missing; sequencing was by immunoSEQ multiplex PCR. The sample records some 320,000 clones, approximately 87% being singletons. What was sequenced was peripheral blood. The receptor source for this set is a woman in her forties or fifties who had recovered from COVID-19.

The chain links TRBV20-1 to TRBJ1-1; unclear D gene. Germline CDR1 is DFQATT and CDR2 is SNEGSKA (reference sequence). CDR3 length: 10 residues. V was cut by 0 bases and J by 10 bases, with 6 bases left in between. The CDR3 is CSAREGGAFF. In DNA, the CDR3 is TGCAGTGCTAGAGAAGGAGGAGCTTTCTTT.

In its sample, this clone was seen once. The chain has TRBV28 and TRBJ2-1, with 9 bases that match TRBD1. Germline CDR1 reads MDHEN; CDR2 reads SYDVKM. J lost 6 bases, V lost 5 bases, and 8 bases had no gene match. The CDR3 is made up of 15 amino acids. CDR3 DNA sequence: TGTGCCAGCAGTCAGGCCGGGACAGGGAGCAATGAGCAGTTCTTC. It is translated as CASSQAGTGSNEQFF.

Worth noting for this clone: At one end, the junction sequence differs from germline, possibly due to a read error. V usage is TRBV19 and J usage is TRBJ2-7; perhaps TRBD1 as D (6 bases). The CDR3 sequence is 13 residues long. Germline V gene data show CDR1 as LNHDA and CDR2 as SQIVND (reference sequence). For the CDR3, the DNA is TGTGCCAGTAGTCTAGACAGGTTCTACGAGCAGTACTTC. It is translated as CASSLDRFYEQYF.

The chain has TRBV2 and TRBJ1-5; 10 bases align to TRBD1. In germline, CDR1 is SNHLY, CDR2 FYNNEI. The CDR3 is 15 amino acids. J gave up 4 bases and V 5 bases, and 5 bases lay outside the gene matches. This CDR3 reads CASSRDRGHNQPQHF. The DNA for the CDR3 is TGTGCCAGCAGTCGAGACAGGGGGCATAATCAGCCCCAGCATTTT.

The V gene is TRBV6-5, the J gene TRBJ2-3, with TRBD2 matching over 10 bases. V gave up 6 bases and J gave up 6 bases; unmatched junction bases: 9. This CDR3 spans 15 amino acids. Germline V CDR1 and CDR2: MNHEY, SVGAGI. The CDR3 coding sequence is TGTGCCAGCAGCCGAAGCGGGGGGGCCAGGGATACGCAGTATTTT. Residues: CASSRSGGARDTQYF.

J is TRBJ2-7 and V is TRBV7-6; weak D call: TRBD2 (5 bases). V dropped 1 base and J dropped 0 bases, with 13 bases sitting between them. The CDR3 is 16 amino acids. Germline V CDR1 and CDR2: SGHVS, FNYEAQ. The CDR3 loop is CASSLETGRSSYEQYF. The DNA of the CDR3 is TGTGCCAGCAGCTTAGAGACGGGAAGAAGCTCCTACGAGCAGTACTTC.

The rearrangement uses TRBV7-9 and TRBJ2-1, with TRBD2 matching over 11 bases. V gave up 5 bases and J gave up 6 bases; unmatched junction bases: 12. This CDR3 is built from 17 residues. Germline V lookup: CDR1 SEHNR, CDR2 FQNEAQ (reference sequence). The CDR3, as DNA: TGTGCCAGCAGCGAAACCCCCGGGACTAGCGGATTCAATGAGCAGTTCTTC. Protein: CASSETPGTSGFNEQFF.

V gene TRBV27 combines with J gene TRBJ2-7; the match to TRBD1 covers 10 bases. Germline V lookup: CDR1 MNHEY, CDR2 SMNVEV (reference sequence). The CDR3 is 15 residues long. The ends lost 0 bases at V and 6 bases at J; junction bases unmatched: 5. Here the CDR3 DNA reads TGTGCCAGCAGTTTATCAGGGACAGGGGTATCCGAGCAGTACTTC. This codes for CASSLSGTGVSEQYF.

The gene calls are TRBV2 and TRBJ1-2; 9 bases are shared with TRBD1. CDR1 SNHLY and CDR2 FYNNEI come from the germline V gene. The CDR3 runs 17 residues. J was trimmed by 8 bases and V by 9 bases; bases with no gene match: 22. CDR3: CAREILTRDRVHRGYTF. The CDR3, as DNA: TGTGCCAGAGAAATACTAACCCGGGACAGGGTTCATCGGGGCTACACCTTC. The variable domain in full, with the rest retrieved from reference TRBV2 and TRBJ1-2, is EPEVTQTPSHQVTQMGQEVILRCVPISNHLYFYWYRQILGQKVEFLVSFYNNEISEKSEIFDDQFSVERPDGSNFTLKIRSTKLEDSAMYFCAREILTRDRVHRGYTFGSGTRLTVV.

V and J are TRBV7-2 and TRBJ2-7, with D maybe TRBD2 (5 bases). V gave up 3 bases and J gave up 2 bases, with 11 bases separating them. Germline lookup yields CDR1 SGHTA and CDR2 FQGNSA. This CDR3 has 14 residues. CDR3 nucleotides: TGTGCCAGCAGCTTTCAGGCCGGGGCCTACGAGCAGTACTTC. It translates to CASSFQAGAYEQYF. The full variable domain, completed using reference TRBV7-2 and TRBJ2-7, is GAGVSQSPSNKVTEKGKDVELRCDPISGHTALYWYRQSLGQGLEFLIYFQGNSAPDKSGLPSDRFSAERTGGSVSTLTIQRTQQEDSAVYLCASSFQAGAYEQYFGPGTRLTVT.

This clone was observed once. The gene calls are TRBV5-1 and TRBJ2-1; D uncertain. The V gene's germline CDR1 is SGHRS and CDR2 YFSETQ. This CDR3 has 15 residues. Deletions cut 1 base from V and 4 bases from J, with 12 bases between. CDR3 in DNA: TGCGCCAGCAGCTTGCCAAAAACAGAATACAATGAGCAGTTCTTC. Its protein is CASSLPKTEYNEQFF.

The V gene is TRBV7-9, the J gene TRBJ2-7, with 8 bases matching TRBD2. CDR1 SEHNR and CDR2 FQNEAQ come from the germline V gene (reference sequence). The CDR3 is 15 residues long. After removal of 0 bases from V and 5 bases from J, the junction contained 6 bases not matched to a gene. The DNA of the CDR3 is TGTGCCAGCAGCTTAGCGCGGGGGGCAGGGGACGAGCAGTACTTC. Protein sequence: CASSLARGAGDEQYF.

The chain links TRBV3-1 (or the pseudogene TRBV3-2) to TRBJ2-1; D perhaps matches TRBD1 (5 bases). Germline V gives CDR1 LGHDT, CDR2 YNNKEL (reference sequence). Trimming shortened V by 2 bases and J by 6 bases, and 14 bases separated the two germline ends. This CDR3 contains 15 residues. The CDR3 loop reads CASSQPRDSVNEQFF. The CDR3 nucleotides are TGTGCCAGCAGCCAACCCAGGGATTCGGTCAATGAGCAGTTCTTC.